This TCR delta chain was sequenced during a study of Vδ1+ human thymocytes. Findings and limits, study-wide: Despite high sort purity, about a fifth of thymic T cell receptor delta sequences were Vdelta2. In the thymus, TRG and TRD repertoires looked highly polyclonal with Gaussian CDR3 lengths.

With V trimmed by 2 bases and J by 3 bases, 14 bases remained unmatched. The CDR3 totals 19 residues. CDR1 is TSWWSYY and CDR2 is QGS in the germline V gene. The template was reverse-transcribed extracted RNA. Pooled V-gene forward primers with one constant-region reverse primer generated the CDR3 amplicons by multiplex PCR. TCRdb re-called the multiplex PCR reads with CATT. The sample yields some 54,000 delta-chain clones, around a sixth seen once. In its sample, this clone was seen a few times. What it recognizes is unknown. The chain has TRDV1 and TRDJ1, with TRDD3 matching 11 bases. The material sequenced was Vdelta1+ gamma-delta thymocytes from the thymus. As to subset: FACS-sorted CD3+ TCRalphabeta- TCRVdelta1+ TCRVdelta2- thymocytes. This sequence was found in a boy under two years old who had congenital heart surgery. The CDR3 is CALGEFLLGDKRRADKLIF. The CDR3 nucleotides are TGTGCTCTTGGGGAATTCCTACTGGGGGATAAGAGGAGGGCCGATAAACTCATCTTT.